The 8 T cell receptor beta chains below were found in one sample sequenced in a study of T cell changes during pregnancy in multiple sclerosis. Generated by immunoSEQ multiplex PCR, the TCRdb table keeps only in-frame clones and is missing some. Here the sample spans 35,000 to 50,000 clones, more than 85% being singletons. Source: CD4+ T cells from peripheral blood mononuclear cells, taken after pregnancy. The receptor source for this set is a female donor in good health, enrolled as a control in a pregnancy study.

The rearrangement joins TRBV5-1 to TRBJ2-2, with 7 bases aligning to TRBD2. V shed 4 bases and J 5 bases; nucleotides not matched to a gene: 11. The CDR3 is made up of 16 amino acids. Per the germline V gene, CDR1 is SGHRS and CDR2 is YFSETQ. CDR3 nucleotides: TGCGCCAGCAGCCTCCAAGCGGGAATGGATACCGGGGAGCTGTTTTTT. Its translation: CASSLQAGMDTGELFF.

The rearrangement joins TRBV7-2 to TRBJ2-1, with D maybe TRBD1 (6 bases). V gave up 6 bases and J gave up 2 bases, with 14 bases separating them. Germline V gene data show CDR1 as SGHTA and CDR2 as FQGNSA. This CDR3 region has 15 residues. In DNA, the CDR3 is TGTGCCAGCAGTAACGTACAGGGCGCCTACAATGAGCAGTTCTTC. Its translation is CASSNVQGAYNEQFF.

V gene TRBV5-1 combines with J gene TRBJ1-6; TRBD1 aligns across 9 bases. The ends lost 5 bases at V and 3 bases at J; junction bases unmatched: 9. The CDR3 is 17 amino acids. Germline V gives CDR1 SGHRS, CDR2 YFSETQ. The CDR3 sequence: CASSSTQTGGYNSPLHF. In DNA form, the CDR3 reads TGCGCCAGCAGTTCAACTCAGACAGGGGGCTATAATTCACCCCTCCACTTT.

This clone has just a few counts. This sequence joins TRBV10-3 and TRBJ2-5, with a possible D match to TRBD2 (7 bases). V was cut by 3 bases and J by 5 bases, with 16 bases left in between. The germline V gene has CDR1 ENHRY and CDR2 SYGVKD. The CDR3 consists of 15 residues. The CDR3: CAISEGGARDETQYF. CDR3 nucleotides: TGTGCCATCAGTGAAGGGGGGGCCCGAGACGAGACCCAGTACTTC.

The chain is built from TRBV6-4 and TRBJ2-3; 11 nucleotides match TRBD2. Trimming cost V 3 bases and J 4 bases; bases outside gene matches: 0. Germline V gene data show CDR1 as MRHNA and CDR2 as SNTAGT. The CDR3 runs to 14 residues. CDR3 protein: CASSELAGADTQYF. The CDR3 DNA sequence: TGTGCCAGCAGTGAACTAGCGGGGGCAGATACGCAGTATTTT.

V is TRBV27 and J is TRBJ2-3; TRBD2 aligns across 10 bases. The CDR3 spans 15 residues. Germline V lookup: CDR1 MNHEY, CDR2 SMNVEV (reference sequence). V lost 4 bases and J lost 7; bases outside the gene matches: 8. CDR3 residues: CASSSEREGRYTQYF. DNA for the CDR3: TGTGCCAGCAGTTCCGAGCGGGAGGGCCGGTATACGCAGTATTTT.

V is TRBV11-3 and J is TRBJ2-1, with 7 positions matching TRBD1. There are 16 residues in the CDR3. Germline lookup yields CDR1 SGHNT and CDR2 YENEEA. J lost 1 base, V lost 5 bases, and 8 bases had no gene match. DNA for the CDR3: TGTGCCAGCAGCCCTGACAGGGATCGGTCCTACAATGAGCAGTTCTTC. It specifies CASSPDRDRSYNEQFF. The variable domain in full, completed from reference TRBV11-3 and TRBJ2-1, reads EAGVVQSPRYKIIEKKQPVAFWCNPISGHNTLYWYLQNLGQGPELLIRYENEEAVDDSQLPKDRFSAERLKGVDSTLKIQPAELGDSAVYLCASSPDRDRSYNEQFFGPGTRLTVL.

The genes are TRBV7-2 and TRBJ2-6; the D gene is possibly TRBD1 (5 bases). Germline loops: CDR1 SGHTA, CDR2 FQGNSA. The germline V and J ends were trimmed by 4 bases and 1 base, with 17 bases remaining between them. This CDR3 has 18 residues. The CDR3 nucleotides read TGTGCCAGCAGCTCGGTACAGGAAGGTGGGTCTGGGGCCAACGTCCTGACTTTC. Its translation: CASSSVQEGGSGANVLTF.